The 14 T cell receptor beta chains presented below share a single source sample, sequenced in a study of T cell repertoires in aging, cancer and after chemotherapy. TRB rearrangements spanning V, D and J were amplified using mixed TRB-A/B primers. Via MiXCR, TCRdb re-called the multiplex PCR reads, giving one row per CDR3 protein. The table lists some 6,000 distinct CDR3 sequences, roughly a quarter of them singletons. TCR beta rearrangements were amplified from peripheral blood genomic DNA. The sample consisted of blood. The source of these receptors is a human donor in good health.

By sample fraction, this clonotype is medium-sized. V usage is TRBV6-1 and J usage is TRBJ2-7, with 9 bases identical to TRBD1. CDR1 is MNHNS and CDR2 is SASEGT in the germline V gene. The CDR3 is made up of 16 amino acids. V lost 6 bases, J lost 6 bases, and 15 bases stayed unmatched. The DNA of the CDR3 is TGTGCCAGCAGAACCTCCTCACGGTCGACAGGGGGCGAGCAGTACGTC. Protein: CASRTSSRSTGGEQYV.

This clonotype qualifies as medium-sized. The genes are TRBV20-1 and TRBJ1-4; D not resolved. CDR1 is DFQATT and CDR2 is SNEGSKA in the germline V gene (reference sequence). This CDR3 spans 15 amino acids. V was pared by 4 bases and J by 0 bases, with 12 bases between. The CDR3 coding sequence is TGCAGTGCTACCGATGGGAGTGCAACTAATGAAAAACTGTTTTTT. Its protein is CSATDGSATNEKLFF.

As regards this clonotype: A read error may be the cause here, since a much bigger clone is one base away. The chain has TRBV19 and TRBJ2-1; 16 positions agree with TRBD2. Germline CDR1 reads LNHDA; CDR2 reads SQIVND (reference sequence). CDR3 size: 18 residues. CDR3 nucleotide sequence: TGTGCCAGTAGTTTGGGACTAGCGGGGGGGTATTTATACAATAAGCAGTTCTTC. Translated: CASSLGLAGGYLYNKQFF. The complete variable domain, with remaining parts taken from reference TRBV19 and TRBJ2-1, reads DGGITQSPKYLFRKEGQNVTLSCEQNLNHDAMYWYRQDPGQGLRLIYYSQIVNDFQKGDIAEGYSVSREKKESFPLTVTSAQKNPTAFYLCASSLGLAGGYLYNKQFFGPGTRLTVL.

The chain couples TRBV6-1 to TRBJ1-1; 8 bases are a match to TRBD1. After removal of 3 bases from V and 5 bases from J, the junction contained 11 bases not matched to a gene. The CDR3 has 16 residues. The germline gives CDR1 MNHNS, CDR2 SASEGT. CDR3 region: CASSEGQGAMYTEAFF. The CDR3 DNA reads TGTGCCAGCAGTGAGGGGCAGGGGGCGATGTATACTGAAGCTTTCTTT.

In its sample, this clonotype is medium-sized. The CDR3 protein is CSARGGEVLNEQFF. CDR3 coding DNA: TGCAGTGCCCGGGGAGGGGAGGTCCTCAATGAGCAGTTCTTC. The chain has TRBV20-1 and TRBJ2-1; 7 bases align to TRBD2. The CDR3 covers 14 residues. Looked up from germline, CDR1 is DFQATT and CDR2 is SNEGSKA (reference sequence). The V and J ends lost 6 bases and 6 bases, in that order; junction bases with no gene match: 11.

The chain links TRBV6-4 to TRBJ2-1; 12 bases line up with TRBD2. J gave up 4 bases and V 6 bases, and 4 bases lay outside the gene matches. The CDR3 runs 15 residues. Germline-derived CDR1 and CDR2 are MRHNA and SNTAGT. CDR3 residues: CASSKTSGGYNEQFF. The CDR3 DNA follows: TGTGCCAGCAGCAAAACTAGCGGGGGGTACAATGAGCAGTTCTTC.

This clonotype is medium-sized (0.01 to 0.1%) by share. The chain employs TRBV6-5 and TRBJ2-1, with 10 nucleotides matching TRBD1. CDR3 length: 20 amino acids. The V and J ends lost 7 bases and 10 bases, in that order; junction bases with no gene match: 28. Germline V lookup: CDR1 MNHEY, CDR2 SVGAGI. CDR3 amino acids: CASNYPLKDRGRNTKGEQFF. CDR3 coding DNA: TGTGCCAGCAATTATCCCCTTAAAGACAGGGGGCGAAACACGAAAGGGGAGCAGTTCTTC.

Sample share makes this clonotype medium-sized. The genes are TRBV19 and TRBJ1-1, with TRBD1 matching over 7 bases. Germline loops: CDR1 LNHDA, CDR2 SQIVND (reference sequence). This CDR3 region has 13 residues. With 7 bases clipped from V and 1 base from J, the junction kept 3 bases outside the gene matches. CDR3 amino acids: CASKGTANTEAFF. The CDR3 DNA reads TGTGCCAGTAAGGGGACAGCGAACACTGAAGCTTTCTTT.

This clonotype was detected only once. The rearrangement joins TRBV20-1 to TRBJ2-3; TRBD1 agrees at 7 bases. Germline V gene data show CDR1 as DFQATT and CDR2 as SNEGSKA (reference sequence). The CDR3 has 15 residues. The ends lost 3 bases at V and 2 bases at J; junction bases unmatched: 8. CDR3 DNA sequence: TGCAGTGCTAGTGCGCGACAGGGATTCACAGATACGCAGTATTTT. Its protein is CSASARQGFTDTQYF.

The chain has TRBV4-3 and TRBJ2-3, with a possible D match to TRBD1 (6 bases). Trimming stripped 0 bases from V and 1 base from J, with 11 bases between. This CDR3 region has 16 residues. CDR1 is LGHNA and CDR2 is YSLEER in the germline V gene. CDR3 sequence (DNA): TGCGCCAGCAGCCAAGATTGGGGGCAAGGCACAGATACGCAGTATTTT. Translating it yields CASSQDWGQGTDTQYF.

By its share, this clonotype is medium-sized. This CDR3 reads CASSLLITSGKGEQFF. CDR3 bases: TGTGCCAGCAGTTTGCTTATAACTAGCGGGAAGGGGGAGCAGTTCTTC. The rearrangement uses TRBV27 and TRBJ2-1, with 10 bases that match TRBD2. J lost 10 bases, V lost 3 bases, and 12 bases had no gene match. Germline lookup yields CDR1 MNHEY and CDR2 SMNVEV (reference sequence). This CDR3 contains 16 residues.

There are a few counts of this clonotype. The chain joins TRBV28 to TRBJ2-1; D is perhaps TRBD1 (6 bases). Germline values: CDR1 MDHEN, CDR2 SYDVKM. The CDR3 is 15 residues long. V was shortened by 7 bases and J by 4 bases, with 17 bases between the two germline ends. This chain's CDR3 is CASKFGDTEYNEQFF. DNA for the CDR3: TGTGCCAGCAAATTTGGGGACACTGAATACAATGAGCAGTTCTTC. The full variable domain, in which reference TRBV28 and TRBJ2-1 provide the parts outside the CDR3, is DVKVTQSSRYLVKRTGEKVFLECVQDMDHENMFWYRQDPGLGLRLIYFSYDVKMKEKGDIPEGYSVSREKKERFSLILESASTNQTSMYLCASKFGDTEYNEQFFGPGTRLTVL.

This rearrangement joins TRBV6-5 to TRBJ1-2; D perhaps matches TRBD1 (6 bases). The CDR3 has 15 amino acids. From germline, CDR1 is MNHEY and CDR2 SVGAGI. V lost 8 bases and J 7 bases, leaving 23 bases between the germline ends. In nucleotides, the CDR3 is TGTGCCAGCGGGCAAGGGGGGCGGGGAGAGTCTGGCTACACCTTC. It encodes CASGQGGRGESGYTF.

This clonotype is classed as medium-sized. V and J are TRBV6-1 and TRBJ1-4; unclear D gene. Germline V gene sequence: CDR1 MNHNS, CDR2 SASEGT. V was pared by 0 bases and J by 0 bases, with 8 bases between. CDR3 length: 16 amino acids. The DNA of the CDR3 is TGTGCCAGCAGTGAAGCGTCTGTAACAACTAATGAAAAACTGTTTTTT. Its translation: CASSEASVTTNEKLFF.